The 10 T cell receptor beta chains below come from one sample, sequenced in a study of T cell changes during pregnancy in multiple sclerosis. Data came from immunoSEQ multiplex PCR; TCRdb stores just in-frame clones and leaves some out. The table records 35,000 to 50,000 clones, under 95% of them present only once. Sequencing was done on a sample of PBMCs (not recorded whether the cells were cultured). The receptor set was obtained from a female donor with multiple sclerosis, enrolled in a pregnancy study.

This rearrangement joins TRBV11-2 to TRBJ2-7; 8 nucleotides align to TRBD1. The CDR3 extends over 16 amino acids. Germline loops: CDR1 SGHAT, CDR2 FQNNGV. The trim removed 5 bases at V and 1 base at J, leaving 10 bases unmatched. The CDR3 region is CASSPTRTGGSYEQYF. The CDR3 DNA follows: TGTGCCAGCAGCCCAACCCGAACAGGGGGTTCCTACGAGCAGTACTTC.

The chain uses TRBV7-9 and TRBJ2-1; D gene unclear. The CDR3 covers 14 residues. The V gene lost 3 bases and the J gene lost 5 bases, with 11 bases spanning the gap. Germline assignment: CDR1 SEHNR and CDR2 FQNEAQ (reference sequence). The CDR3 spells CASSFHDTNNEQFF. The CDR3, as DNA: TGTGCCAGCAGCTTCCATGACACTAACAATGAGCAGTTCTTC.

The rearrangement joins TRBV29-1 to TRBJ1-1, with D uncertain. This CDR3 region has 12 residues. CDR1 SQVTM and CDR2 ANQGSEA come from the germline V gene. Trimming left V 6 bases short and J 0 bases short, with 8 bases between. CDR3 nucleotide sequence: TGCAGCGTCGGTGGGGTGAACACTGAAGCTTTCTTT. Encoded protein: CSVGGVNTEAFF.

J is TRBJ2-5 and V is TRBV2; 9 nucleotides line up with TRBD1. Germline-derived CDR1 and CDR2 are SNHLY and FYNNEI. This CDR3 spans 19 amino acids. Trimming cost V 7 bases and J 2 bases; bases outside gene matches: 20. This CDR3 is CASTSGIIRDRELQETQYF. CDR3 nucleotides: TGTGCCAGCACTTCAGGAATAATACGGGACAGGGAACTTCAAGAGACCCAGTACTTC.

In this sample, this clone turned up a few times. The chain combines TRBV7-2 with TRBJ2-1; no clear D. Trimming took off 8 bases at V and 2 bases at J, with 4 bases between the two ends. Germline CDR1 is SGHTA and CDR2 is FQGNSA. The CDR3 contains 11 residues. CDR3 sequence reads: CASGAYNEQFF. In DNA form, the CDR3 reads TGTGCCAGCGGGGCCTACAATGAGCAGTTCTTC.

This CDR3 reads CASYAMNTEAFF. CDR3 in DNA: TGTGCCAGCTATGCAATGAACACTGAAGCTTTCTTT. The chain employs TRBV28 and TRBJ1-1; unclear D gene. Germline lookup yields CDR1 MDHEN and CDR2 SYDVKM. Between the trimmed V and J ends, which lost 8 bases and 0 bases, there was a span of 7 bases. The CDR3 is made up of 12 amino acids.

The chain recombines TRBV19 with TRBJ2-1, with D hard to call. Per germline, CDR1 LNHDA and CDR2 SQIVND (reference sequence). Between the trimmed V and J ends, which lost 5 bases and 3 bases, there was a span of 5 bases. The CDR3 covers 12 residues. The CDR3 DNA is TGTGCCAGTAGTGTAGGCTACAATGAGCAGTTCTTC. Translated, it gives CASSVGYNEQFF.

In its sample, this clone was seen once. This chain uses TRBV30 with TRBJ1-4; D is unclear. V was trimmed by 0 bases and J by 1 base, leaving 9 bases between them. Per germline, CDR1 GTSNPN and CDR2 SVGIG (reference sequence). The CDR3 runs to 15 residues. The CDR3 DNA is TGTGCCTGGAGTGTCCCATCGGGAACTAATGAAAAACTGTTTTTT. The encoded protein is CAWSVPSGTNEKLFF.

The V gene is TRBV6-6, the J gene TRBJ1-4; TRBD1 matches 10 bases. V shed 5 bases, J shed 7 bases, and the junction held 7 bases outside the gene matches. The germline V gene encodes CDR1 MNHNY and CDR2 SVGAGI (reference sequence). The CDR3 totals 15 residues. CDR3 amino acids: CASSKPTGGSEKLFF. In DNA form, the CDR3 reads TGTGCCAGCAGTAAGCCGACAGGGGGCAGTGAAAAACTGTTTTTT.

The chain uses TRBV21-1 and TRBJ2-1. TRBV21-1 is tagged as a pseudogene. This CDR3 has 15 amino acids. CDR3 in DNA: TGTGCCAGCAGCAAAGTGGGAAGCTCCTACAATGAGCAGTTCTTC. Translating it yields CASSKVGSSYNEQFF.